This T cell receptor (beta chain) was captured by sequencing in a study of cytomegalovirus exposure and HLA in healthy donors. Comment on this clone: What it recognizes is unknown.

Study conclusions and caveats: Later on, analysis showed that most CMV-associated TCR beta chains appeared to be HLA-restricted. Donors were assumed by presence/absence analyses to have roughly uniform sequencing depth.

PCR primers comprised 60 Vbeta and 13 Jbeta primers. TCRdb keeps only in-frame clones here, not all; method: immunoSEQ multiplex PCR. The table has roughly 110,000 clones, 82% seen once; the top ten hold 2% to 3%. This receptor was identified in a woman between 18 and 29 years old in good health and CMV-seronegative. The specimen was PBMCs.

CDR3 sequence reads: CASSFLLAGTLLYEQYF. DNA for the CDR3: TGTGCCAGCAGTTTCCTACTCGCCGGGACATTACTCTACGAGCAGTACTTC. The J gene is TRBJ2-7, the V gene TRBV27; D is possibly TRBD1 (6 bases). The CDR3 is made up of 17 amino acids. The germline V gene encodes CDR1 MNHEY and CDR2 SMNVEV (reference sequence). Trimming stripped 3 bases from V and 3 bases from J, with 21 bases between.